One sample yielded the 10 T cell receptor beta chains listed below, sequenced in a study of read filtering for tumor transcriptome and immune sequencing. This library used roughly 400 ng RNA and molecular barcoded adaptors spanning alpha/delta and beta/gamma chains. TCRdb recomputed calls from the reads with MiXCR, one row per CDR3 protein. This repertoire shows about 62,000 distinct CDR3 sequences, around 20% found once; its top ten account for roughly 11%. Source material: a population of CD138-negative cells sorted from bone marrow. The source is a donor at least 40 years old with multiple myeloma.

This clonotype was seen ten or more times. The chain joins TRBV7-9 to TRBJ2-7; D gene uncertain. CDR1 is SEHNR and CDR2 is FQNEAQ in the germline V gene (reference sequence). Trimming pared 5 bases from V and 0 bases from J, leaving 8 bases between. This CDR3 has 13 amino acids. CDR3 residues: CASSPAGSYEQYF. As DNA, the CDR3 is TGTGCCAGCAGCCCTGCAGGCTCCTACGAGCAGTACTTC.

This clonotype was seen at least ten times. The V and J genes are TRBV15 and TRBJ1-6; D not resolved. V lost 3 bases to trimming and J lost 9 bases, with 15 bases between them. The CDR3 is 15 residues long. The germline V gene has CDR1 LNHNV and CDR2 YYDKDF (reference sequence). The CDR3 region has the DNA TGTGCCACCAGCAGGCGGCCCGACATAAGTTCACCCCTCCACTTT. Residues: CATSRRPDISSPLHF.

This clonotype was seen many times. The chain couples TRBV7-2 to TRBJ2-7; TRBD2 matches 8 bases. The ends lost 4 bases at V and 7 bases at J; junction bases unmatched: 12. Germline V lookup: CDR1 SGHTA, CDR2 FQGNSA. CDR3 length: 15 residues. The CDR3 DNA is TGTGCCAGCAGCTGGGGGGTGACTAGCGTGCGAGAGCAGTACTTC. It translates to CASSWGVTSVREQYF.

This clonotype was picked up many times. The chain carries TRBV11-2 and TRBJ2-5, with D uncertain. The CDR3 spans 13 residues. In germline, CDR1 is SGHAT, CDR2 FQNNGV. V lost 1 base and J lost 1, with 4 bases in between. CDR3 bases: TGTGCCAGCAGCTTAGTACTCCAAGAGACCCAGTACTTC. Protein sequence: CASSLVLQETQYF.

This clonotype was observed many times. The chain joins TRBV29-1 to TRBJ2-3, with D unresolved. The V gene's germline CDR1 is SQVTM and CDR2 ANQGSEA. V was clipped by 7 bases and J by 4 bases, with 12 bases between them. This CDR3 spans 12 amino acids. CDR3: CSALGSADTQYF. The CDR3 DNA sequence: TGCAGCGCCCTAGGGTCGGCAGATACGCAGTATTTT.

To note about this clonotype: Given a much more abundant clone one base away, this may be a read error. This sequence joins TRBV13 and TRBJ2-4, with D perhaps TRBD2 (6 bases). Germline values: CDR1 PRHDT, CDR2 FYEKMQ (reference sequence). The CDR3 length is 16 residues. The V end was cut by 4 bases, the J end by 3 bases, with 16 bases between. The CDR3 reads CASSSYSGVHKNIQYF. The CDR3 region has the DNA TGTGCCAGCAGCTCCTATAGCGGAGTTCACAAAAACATTCAGTACTTC.

There are many counts of this clonotype. The chain couples TRBV20-1 to TRBJ2-1, with 7 bases fitting TRBD2. The CDR3 is made up of 12 amino acids. The germline V gene has CDR1 DFQATT and CDR2 SNEGSKA (reference sequence). CDR3 loop: CGGSGFYNEQFF. The DNA for the CDR3 is TGCGGTGGTAGCGGGTTTTACAATGAGCAGTTCTTC.

In its sample, this clonotype was seen many times. V and J are TRBV20-1 and TRBJ2-3; TRBD1 or TRBD2 may be the D gene (5 bases each). V lost 2 bases and J lost 0, with 15 bases in between. The CDR3 contains 16 residues. Germline assignment: CDR1 DFQATT and CDR2 SNEGSKA (reference sequence). The CDR3 protein is CSARTGRTASTDTQYF. The CDR3 DNA reads TGCAGTGCTAGAACGGGGCGGACGGCTAGCACAGATACGCAGTATTTT.

This clonotype was detected ten times or more. The chain is built from TRBV4-1 and TRBJ2-7, with D unresolved. The CDR3 is made up of 15 amino acids. Germline V gives CDR1 MGHRA, CDR2 YSYEKL. V lost 4 bases to trimming and J lost 4 bases, with 17 bases between them. The CDR3 sequence is CASSLSQVGIYEQYF. CDR3 nucleotides: TGCGCCAGCAGCCTCTCCCAGGTGGGCATTTACGAGCAGTACTTC.

In this sample, this clonotype turned up a few times. The chain joins TRBV20-1 to TRBJ1-1; D unclear. This CDR3 is 13 amino acids long. Trimming cost V 3 bases and J 1 base, with 9 bases left between them. Germline CDR1 and CDR2: DFQATT and SNEGSKA (reference sequence). The CDR3, as DNA: TGCAGTGCTAGGTCGGGATGGAACACTGAAGCTTTCTTT. Amino acids: CSARSGWNTEAFF.